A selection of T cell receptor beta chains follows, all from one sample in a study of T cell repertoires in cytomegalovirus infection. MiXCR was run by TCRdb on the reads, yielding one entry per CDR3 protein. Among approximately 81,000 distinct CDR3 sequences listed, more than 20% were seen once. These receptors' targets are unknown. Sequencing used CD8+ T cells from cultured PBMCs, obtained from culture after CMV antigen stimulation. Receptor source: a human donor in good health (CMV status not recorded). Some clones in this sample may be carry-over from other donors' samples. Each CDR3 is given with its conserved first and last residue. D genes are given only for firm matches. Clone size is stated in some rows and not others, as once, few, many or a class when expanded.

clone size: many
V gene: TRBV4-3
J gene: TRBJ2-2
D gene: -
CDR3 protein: CASSHTGRELFF
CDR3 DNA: TGCGCCAGCAGCCATACTGGGAGGGAGCTGTTTTTT

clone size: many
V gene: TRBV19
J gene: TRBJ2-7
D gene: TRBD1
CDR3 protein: CASSLNSGTGKYEQYF
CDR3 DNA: TGTGCCAGTAGTCTTAATTCCGGGACAGGGAAATACGAGCAGTACTTC

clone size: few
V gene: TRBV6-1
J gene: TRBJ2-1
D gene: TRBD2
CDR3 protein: CASTGGGIRNEQFF
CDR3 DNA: TGTGCCAGCACCGGGGGGGGGATTCGGAATGAGCAGTTCTTC

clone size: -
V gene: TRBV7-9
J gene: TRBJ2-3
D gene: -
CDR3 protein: CASSPVSSTDTQYF
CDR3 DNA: TGTGCCAGCAGCCCAGTCTCAAGCACAGATACGCAGTATTTT

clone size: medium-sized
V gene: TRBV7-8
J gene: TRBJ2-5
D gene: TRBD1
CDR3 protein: CASSPPGTGKETQYF
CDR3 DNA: TGTGCCAGCAGCCCACCCGGGACAGGGAAGGAGACCCAGTACTTC

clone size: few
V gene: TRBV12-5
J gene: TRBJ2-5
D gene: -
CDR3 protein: CASGLDQYQETQYF
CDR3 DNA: TGTGCTAGTGGTTTGGACCAGTACCAAGAGACCCAGTACTTC

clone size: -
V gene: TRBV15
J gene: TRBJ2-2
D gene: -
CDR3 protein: CATSRSEGAGTGELFF
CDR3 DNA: TGTGCCACCAGCAGATCGGAAGGGGCAGGCACCGGGGAGCTGTTTTTT

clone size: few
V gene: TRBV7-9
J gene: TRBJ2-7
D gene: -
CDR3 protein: CASSPATNPYEQYF
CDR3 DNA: TGTGCCAGCAGCCCTGCCACTAACCCCTACGAGCAGTACTTC

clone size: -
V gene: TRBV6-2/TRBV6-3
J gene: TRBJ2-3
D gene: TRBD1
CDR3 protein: CASSYSTNRTGGADTQYF
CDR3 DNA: TGTGCCAGCAGTTACTCGACCAACCGGACAGGGGGCGCGGATACGCAGTATTTT

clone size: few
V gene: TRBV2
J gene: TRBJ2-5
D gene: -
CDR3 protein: CASKEGQETQYF
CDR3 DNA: TGTGCCAGCAAAGAGGGCCAAGAGACCCAGTACTTC

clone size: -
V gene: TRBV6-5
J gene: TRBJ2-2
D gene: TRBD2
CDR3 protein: CASSSPRAGENTGELFF
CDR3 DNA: TGTGCCAGCAGTTCCCCGAGGGCGGGGGAGAACACCGGGGAGCTGTTTTTT

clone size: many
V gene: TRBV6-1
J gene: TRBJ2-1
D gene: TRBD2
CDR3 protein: CASSGKRGGYNEQFF
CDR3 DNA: TGTGCCAGCTCGGGGAAGCGGGGGGGGTACAATGAGCAGTTCTTC

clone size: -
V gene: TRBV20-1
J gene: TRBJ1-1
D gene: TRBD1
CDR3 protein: CSASQAGGADEAFF
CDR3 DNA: TGCAGTGCTAGTCAGGCAGGGGGCGCCGATGAAGCTTTCTTT